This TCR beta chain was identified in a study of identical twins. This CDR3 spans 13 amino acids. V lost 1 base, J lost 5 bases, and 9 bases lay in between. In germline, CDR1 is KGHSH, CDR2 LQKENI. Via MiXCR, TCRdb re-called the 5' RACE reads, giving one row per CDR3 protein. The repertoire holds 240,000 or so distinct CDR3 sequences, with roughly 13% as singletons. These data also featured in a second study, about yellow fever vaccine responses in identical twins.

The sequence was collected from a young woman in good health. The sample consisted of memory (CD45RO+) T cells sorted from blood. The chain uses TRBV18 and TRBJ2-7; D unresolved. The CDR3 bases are TGTGCCAGCTCACCACGGAAGGGTGACGAGCAGTACTTC. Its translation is CASSPRKGDEQYF.